What follows are 8 T cell receptor beta chains derived from one specimen sequenced in a study of blood T cell repertoires in COVID-19. Only in-frame clones appear in the TCRdb table, and some are missing; sequencing was by immunoSEQ multiplex PCR. The data contain almost 200,000 clones, just under 85% of them singletons. Material for sequencing was peripheral blood. These receptors originate from a man between 60 and 75 years old with COVID-19, enrolled during active disease.

The chain carries TRBV7-9 and TRBJ1-2, with a weak D call TRBD1 (6 bases). Germline V gene data show CDR1 as SEHNR and CDR2 as FQNEAQ (reference sequence). This CDR3 is built from 15 residues. Trimming removed 3 bases from V and 2 bases from J, with 13 bases in between. The DNA of the CDR3 is TGTGCCAGCAGCTTCCAGCAGGGGAAGAACTATGGCTACACCTTC. This translates into CASSFQQGKNYGYTF.

This clone was seen a handful of times. This rearrangement joins TRBV7-2 to TRBJ1-5; D gene ambiguous. From germline, CDR1 is SGHTA and CDR2 FQGNSA. The CDR3 loop spans 15 amino acids. The V gene lost 0 bases and the J gene lost 3 bases, with 9 bases spanning the gap. The CDR3 DNA follows: TGTGCCAGCAGCTTAGCGAGTTCCCCCAATCAGCCCCAGCATTTT. Its protein is CASSLASSPNQPQHF. The entire variable domain, with the rest obtained from reference TRBV7-2 and TRBJ1-5, is as follows: GAGVSQSPSNKVTEKGKDVELRCDPISGHTALYWYRQSLGQGLEFLIYFQGNSAPDKSGLPSDRFSAERTGGSVSTLTIQRTQQEDSAVYLCASSLASSPNQPQHFGDGTRLSIL.

This clone was counted only a few times. The chain links TRBV7-2 to TRBJ1-2; TRBD1 aligns across 9 bases. The CDR3 is 15 residues long. The V and J ends lost 2 bases and 6 bases, in that order; junction bases with no gene match: 7. Germline V gives CDR1 SGHTA, CDR2 FQGNSA. CDR3 DNA sequence: TGTGCCAGCAGCTTACCGGGACAGGGATTTCATGGCTACACCTTC. Residues: CASSLPGQGFHGYTF.

The CDR3 region has the DNA TGCGCCAGCAGCTTGGACAGTAATGAAAAACTGTTTTTT. It specifies CASSLDSNEKLFF. The chain carries TRBV5-1 and TRBJ1-4; D gene uncertain. Trimming removed 0 bases at V and 4 bases at J, with 4 bases between. The CDR3 loop spans 13 amino acids. Germline assignment: CDR1 SGHRS and CDR2 YFSETQ.

The chain has TRBV28 and TRBJ1-2; D is unresolved. The CDR3 length is 13 residues. Looked up from germline, CDR1 is MDHEN and CDR2 is SYDVKM. Deletions cut 5 bases from V and 8 bases from J, with 15 bases between. CDR3 sequence reads: CASSQREREGYTF. The CDR3 DNA reads as TGTGCCAGCAGTCAAAGGGAGCGGGAGGGCTACACCTTC.

The V and J genes are TRBV10-3 and TRBJ1-1; D not certain. Germline lookup yields CDR1 ENHRY and CDR2 SYGVKD. The CDR3 is 14 residues long. The germline V and J ends were trimmed by 0 bases and 1 base, with 6 bases remaining between them. CDR3 region: CAISESRQNTEAFF. CDR3 in DNA: TGTGCCATCAGTGAGTCGAGGCAGAACACTGAAGCTTTCTTT.

On this clone itself: The identical CDR3 is also encoded by other nucleotide sequences in the sample. The CDR3, as DNA: TGTGCCAGCTCACGTGACTGGAACACTGAAGCTTTCTTT. Protein: CASSRDWNTEAFF. The chain has TRBV18 and TRBJ1-1; D unresolved. Germline lookup yields CDR1 KGHSH and CDR2 LQKENI. V lost 4 bases, J lost 1 base, and 7 bases lay in between. This CDR3 has 13 amino acids.

The chain couples TRBV19 to TRBJ2-3; 11 bases are shared with TRBD1. From germline, CDR1 is LNHDA and CDR2 SQIVND (reference sequence). The CDR3 is 19 residues long. V trimming: 4 bases; J trimming: 0 bases; junction bases outside the gene matches: 12. CDR3 residues: CASSTLSSDRGRSTDTQYF. The CDR3 bases are TGTGCCAGTAGTACTCTTTCCTCGGACAGGGGGCGAAGCACAGATACGCAGTATTTT.